The 14 T cell receptor beta chains reported below all come from one sample, sequenced in a study of vaccination effects on CD4 cells after COVID-19. Data came from immunoSEQ multiplex PCR; TCRdb stores just in-frame clones and leaves some out. This table holds tens of thousands of clones, about 71% found once. Which antigens these TCRs recognize remains unknown. Antigen-specific CD4+ T cells were first expanded with viral peptide pools by the ViraFEST assay and only then sequenced. CD4+ T cells were isolated after around 9 days of culture. No vaccinee had earlier SARS-CoV-2 infection, and nucleocapsid antibodies were negative. The sequencing here drew on CD4+ T cells from PBMCs cultured with HCoV-OC43 spike peptides, taken before COVID-19 vaccination. As to subset: HCoV-OC43 spike overlapping peptide pool stimulation. The receptors were gathered from a human donor who received a COVID-19 vaccine.

CDR3 amino acids: CASSYGPSGGANTQYF. Here the CDR3 DNA reads TGTGCCAGCAGTTACGGCCCTAGCGGGGGGGCAAATACGCAGTATTTT. The genes are TRBV6-6 and TRBJ2-3; TRBD2 agrees at 12 bases. V lost 2 bases, J lost 7 bases, and 7 bases stayed unmatched. This CDR3 is 16 amino acids long. Per germline, CDR1 MNHNY and CDR2 SVGAGI (reference sequence).

The chain uses TRBV5-1 and TRBJ1-2, with D possibly TRBD1 on 5 matching bases. Germline V lookup: CDR1 SGHRS, CDR2 YFSETQ. The ends were cut back, 0 bases at V and 4 bases at J, with 10 bases in the middle. This CDR3 has 14 residues. DNA of the CDR3: TGCGCCAGCAGCTTGGTCGCAGGGAGCTATGGCTACACCTTC. Translation gives CASSLVAGSYGYTF.

J is TRBJ2-4 and V is TRBV15; D could derive from TRBD1 or TRBD2 (5 bases each). Trimming stripped 9 bases from V and 2 bases from J, with 20 bases between. This CDR3 contains 16 residues. Germline assignment: CDR1 LNHNV and CDR2 YYDKDF (reference sequence). The CDR3 spells CATQNRKVGPKNIQYF. The CDR3 DNA is TGTGCCACGCAAAACAGAAAGGTGGGACCCAAAAACATTCAGTACTTC.

This clone was seen more than once but under ten times. This chain uses TRBV12-3 or TRBV12-4 with TRBJ1-1; D ambiguous. Trimming pared 2 bases from V and 7 bases from J, leaving 11 bases between. The CDR3 runs 13 residues. Written as DNA, the CDR3 is TGTGCCAGCAGTTTAAGTGATGGGCGTGAAGCTTTCTTT. Translating gives CASSLSDGREAFF.

The chain is built from TRBV6-6 and TRBJ1-2; perhaps TRBD1 as D (5 bases). Trimming pared 6 bases from V and 6 bases from J, leaving 5 bases between. The germline V gene has CDR1 MNHNY and CDR2 SVGAGI (reference sequence). This CDR3 contains 10 residues. The CDR3 bases are TGTGCCAGCAGGGGGCATGGCTACACCTTC. This encodes CASRGHGYTF.

V and J are TRBV29-1 and TRBJ2-5; 10 positions match TRBD1. This CDR3 is 14 amino acids long. Germline V gene data show CDR1 as SQVTM and CDR2 as ANQGSEA. Losses at the gene ends were 6 bases for V and 2 bases for J; bases not matched to a gene: 6. CDR3 sequence: CSVQRDRGQETQYF. The CDR3 bases are TGCAGCGTCCAAAGGGACAGGGGACAAGAGACCCAGTACTTC. Full variable domain (rest looked up from reference TRBV29-1 and TRBJ2-5): SAVISQKPSRDICQRGTSLTIQCQVDSQVTMMFWYRQQPGQSLTLIATANQGSEATYESGFVIDKFPISRPNLTFSTLTVSNMSPEDSSIYLCSVQRDRGQETQYFGPGTRLLVL.

V usage is TRBV19 and J usage is TRBJ1-3; D is uncertain. The CDR3 sequence is 16 residues long. Looked up from germline, CDR1 is LNHDA and CDR2 is SQIVND (reference sequence). V shed 3 bases and J shed 0 bases, with 12 bases lying between them. The CDR3 DNA follows: TGTGCCAGTAGTATGATAAACGGGAACTCTGGAAACACCATATATTTT. As protein: CASSMINGNSGNTIYF.

The chain recombines TRBV12-3 or TRBV12-4 with TRBJ2-5; maybe TRBD2 (5 bases). CDR3 size: 11 residues. The ends were cut back, 9 bases at V and 5 bases at J, with 10 bases in the middle. The CDR3 sequence: CASRGKETQYF. CDR3 nucleotide sequence: TGTGCCAGTAGAGGGAAGGAGACCCAGTACTTC.

The V and J genes are TRBV6-1 and TRBJ2-3, with TRBD2 matching over 9 bases. Germline CDR1 MNHNS, CDR2 SASEGT. The CDR3 sequence is 13 residues long. V shed 3 bases and J 11 bases; nucleotides not matched to a gene: 6. CDR3 protein: CASSDLSGGEQYF. The CDR3 DNA is TGTGCCAGCAGTGACCTTAGCGGGGGTGAGCAGTATTTT.

This clone was seen just once. The V call is TRBV28, the J call TRBJ1-1; possibly TRBD1 for D (5 bases). V lost 3 bases and J lost 10, with 12 bases in between. The CDR3 has 12 residues. Looked up from germline, CDR1 is MDHEN and CDR2 is SYDVKM. The DNA for the CDR3 is TGTGCCAGCAGTTTGGGAGGGGTTGGAGCTTTCTTT. Protein sequence: CASSLGGVGAFF.

The genes are TRBV5-5 and TRBJ1-5, with TRBD1 as a possible D gene (6 bases). CDR1 is SGHKS, CDR2 YYEKEE, per germline (reference sequence). The CDR3 covers 19 residues. With 0 bases removed from V and 2 bases from J, the gap between germline ends came to 21 bases. CDR3 nucleotides: TGTGCCAGCAGCTTGGTACCCCGTGGGGGGGGCTATGGCAATCAGCCCCAGCATTTT. This encodes CASSLVPRGGGYGNQPQHF.

This clone was observed a few times. The V and J genes are TRBV5-1 and TRBJ2-2; D is unclear. V was pared by 5 bases and J by 1 base, with 12 bases between. The germline V gene encodes CDR1 SGHRS and CDR2 YFSETQ. The CDR3 spans 15 residues. The CDR3 DNA is TGCGCCAGCAGTCAGAGTTGGGGGAACACCGGGGAGCTGTTTTTT. Its protein product is CASSQSWGNTGELFF.

V is TRBV5-1 and J is TRBJ2-5; 7 positions agree with TRBD2. From germline, CDR1 is SGHRS and CDR2 YFSETQ. The V gene end was trimmed by 4 bases and the J gene end by 1 base; junction bases not matched to a gene: 4. This CDR3 has 14 residues. In DNA form, the CDR3 reads TGCGCCAGCAGCCCGGGAGGCCCCCAAGAGACCCAGTACTTC. This sequence encodes CASSPGGPQETQYF.

This clone was seen only a few times. This chain joins TRBV4-1 and TRBJ2-1, with D possibly being TRBD1 (5 bases). The CDR3 loop spans 16 amino acids. Trimming stripped 1 base from V and 5 bases from J, with 15 bases between. Germline loops: CDR1 MGHRA, CDR2 YSYEKL. The CDR3 DNA reads TGCGCCAGCAGCCAAGCCGACAGAGACAGCAACAATGAGCAGTTCTTC. It is translated as CASSQADRDSNNEQFF.